These 27 T cell receptor beta chains were sequenced from one sample in a study of CD8 T cells in Susac syndrome. Random hexamers were used to reverse transcribe roughly 0.45 to 1 ug of RNA. Each CDR3 protein gets one entry after TCRdb re-called the immunoSEQ multiplex PCR reads with MiXCR. The sample carries around 200,000 distinct CDR3 sequences, around 94% recorded once. The sample consisted of CD4+ T cells from PBMCs. Every receptor here comes from a human donor with Susac syndrome.

The genes are TRBV7-9 and TRBJ2-2; D uncertain. The CDR3 runs 14 residues. The ends were cut back, 4 bases at V and 4 bases at J, with 10 bases in the middle. From germline, CDR1 is SEHNR and CDR2 FQNEAQ (reference sequence). The CDR3: CASSSGRITGELFF. CDR3 nucleotide sequence: TGTGCCAGCAGCTCCGGGCGAATCACCGGGGAGCTGTTTTTT. Drawing the rest from reference TRBV7-9 and TRBJ2-2, the complete variable domain is DTGVSQNPRHKITKRGQNVTFRCDPISEHNRLYWYRQTLGQGPEFLTYFQNEAQLEKSRLLSDRFSAERPKGSFSTLEIQRTEQGDSAMYLCASSSGRITGELFFGEGSRLTVL.

The chain employs TRBV30 and TRBJ1-5, with D possibly TRBD1 on 6 matching bases. This CDR3 region has 15 residues. The V gene's germline CDR1 is GTSNPN and CDR2 SVGIG (reference sequence). Trimming cost V 0 bases and J 6 bases, with 15 bases left between them. CDR3 in amino acids: CAWSVPDSLRQPQHF. The CDR3 DNA reads TGTGCCTGGAGTGTACCGGACAGCCTGCGTCAGCCCCAGCATTTT.

Here the CDR3 DNA reads TGTGCCAGCAGCCAAGACAGGACCAAGGGGCTGTTTTTT. It specifies CASSQDRTKGLFF. The chain has TRBV4-2 and TRBJ1-4, with a weak D call TRBD1 (5 bases). Germline V lookup: CDR1 LGHNA, CDR2 YNFKEQ. V was trimmed by 0 bases and J by 14 bases, leaving 13 bases between them. The CDR3 has 13 residues.

Only one count was recorded for this clonotype. This chain connects TRBV29-1 to TRBJ1-3; unclear D gene. CDR1 is SQVTM and CDR2 is ANQGSEA in the germline V gene. The CDR3 has 14 amino acids. Trimming removed 3 bases from V and 0 bases from J, with 9 bases in between. This chain's CDR3 is CSVDPRNSGNTIYF. DNA of the CDR3: TGCAGCGTTGACCCCCGGAACTCTGGAAACACCATATATTTT.

For the CDR3, the DNA is TGTGCCAGCTCACCTGGGACAGGGCGCCGTAATTCACCCCTCCACTTT. Its translation is CASSPGTGRRNSPLHF. The chain employs TRBV18 and TRBJ1-6, with 9 positions matching TRBD1. With 3 bases clipped from V and 6 bases from J, the junction kept 6 bases outside the gene matches. The CDR3 sequence is 16 residues long. CDR1 is KGHSH and CDR2 is LQKENI in the germline V gene.

The gene calls are TRBV28 and TRBJ2-1; TRBD1 aligns across 8 bases. Germline V gene sequence: CDR1 MDHEN, CDR2 SYDVKM. The CDR3 consists of 14 residues. With 4 bases clipped from V and 9 bases from J, the junction kept 8 bases outside the gene matches. CDR3 bases: TGTGCCAGCAGTTCCCAGGGGGCCTGGGGTGAGCAGTTCTTC. Amino acids: CASSSQGAWGEQFF.

In this sample, this clonotype turned up once. The chain's CDR3 is CASSAGKNTGELFF. CDR3 DNA sequence: TGTGCCAGCAGTGCGGGCAAAAACACCGGGGAGCTGTTTTTT. The chain employs TRBV6-4 and TRBJ2-2; D gene uncertain. Looked up from germline, CDR1 is MRHNA and CDR2 is SNTAGT. The CDR3 extends over 14 amino acids. Trimming removed 4 bases at V and 2 bases at J, with 8 bases between.

The J gene is TRBJ2-1, the V gene TRBV6-5, with 9 bases that match TRBD1. V gave up 6 bases and J gave up 6 bases; unmatched junction bases: 9. Germline V gene lookup returns CDR1 MNHEY and CDR2 SVGAGI. The length of the CDR3 is 15 residues. The CDR3 sequence: CASRAGTGPGNEQFF. The CDR3 nucleotides are TGTGCCAGCAGGGCTGGGACAGGGCCAGGCAATGAGCAGTTCTTC.

The chain carries TRBV6-2 or TRBV6-3 and TRBJ1-1, with 9 bases fitting TRBD1. The trim removed 0 bases at V and 5 bases at J, leaving 10 bases unmatched. The CDR3 length is 17 residues. Germline CDR1 is MNHEY and CDR2 is SVGEGT. The CDR3 DNA sequence: TGTGCCAGCAGTTACTCGGCGGGACAGGGAAGTCGAACTGAAGCTTTCTTT. Its protein product is CASSYSAGQGSRTEAFF.

The chain is built from TRBV29-1 and TRBJ1-5; the match to TRBD1 covers 8 bases. Germline CDR1 SQVTM, CDR2 ANQGSEA. CDR3 size: 13 residues. Germline trimming cut 6 bases from V and 5 bases from J; bases unmatched to any gene: 6. The chain's CDR3 is CSVGQGIDQPQHF. The CDR3 DNA reads as TGCAGCGTCGGACAGGGAATTGATCAGCCCCAGCATTTT.

The chain has TRBV4-3 and TRBJ2-2; 7 bases match TRBD1. The CDR3 totals 15 residues. With V trimmed by 4 bases and J by 0 bases, 2 bases remained unmatched. The V gene's germline CDR1 is LGHNA and CDR2 YSLEER. The CDR3 nucleotides read TGCGCCAGCAGCCCGGGACAGCCGAACACCGGGGAGCTGTTTTTT. Translated: CASSPGQPNTGELFF.

This chain connects TRBV4-1 to TRBJ2-1; 7 bases match TRBD2. The CDR3 length is 15 residues. In germline, CDR1 is MGHRA, CDR2 YSYEKL. Trimming at V came to 1 base and at J to 5 bases, leaving 5 bases not matched to a gene. DNA of the CDR3: TGCGCCAGCAGCCAAGTGGAGACTAGCCACAATGAGCAGTTCTTC. Protein sequence: CASSQVETSHNEQFF.

The V call is TRBV5-6, the J call TRBJ1-1; D is uncertain. V was shortened by 6 bases and J by 1 base, with 7 bases between the two germline ends. The germline gives CDR1 SGHDT, CDR2 YYEEEE. The CDR3 is 12 amino acids. CDR3 coding DNA: TGTGCCAGCACCCTGGGGAACACTGAAGCTTTCTTT. This codes for CASTLGNTEAFF.

This clonotype showed up just once. V and J are TRBV7-2 and TRBJ2-7, with D maybe TRBD2 (7 bases). Germline CDR1 reads SGHTA; CDR2 reads FQGNSA. Trimming stripped 7 bases from V and 2 bases from J, with 12 bases between. The CDR3 extends over 13 amino acids. DNA for the CDR3: TGTGCCAGCACCCCGGGGGGCGCCTACGAGCAGTACTTC. Residues: CASTPGGAYEQYF.

CDR3 DNA: TGTGCCAGCAGCTTAGGGACAGGGGATGAGGATGAGCAGTTCTTC. Protein: CASSLGTGDEDEQFF. The chain combines TRBV5-6 with TRBJ2-1; 10 nucleotides match TRBD1. Germline V gene data show CDR1 as SGHDT and CDR2 as YYEEEE. The J segment lost 8 bases and the V segment lost 2 bases, leaving 7 bases of the junction unmatched. There are 15 residues in the CDR3. The full variable domain, in which reference TRBV5-6 and TRBJ2-1 provide the parts outside the CDR3, is DAGVTQSPTHLIKTRGQQVTLRCSPKSGHDTVSWYQQALGQGPQFIFQYYEEEERQRGNFPDRFSGHQFPNYSSELNVNALLLGDSALYLCASSLGTGDEDEQFFGPGTRLTVL.

This chain links TRBV5-1 with TRBJ2-7; D perhaps matches TRBD2 (5 bases). CDR1 and CDR2 (germline): SGHRS, YFSETQ. The CDR3 extends over 14 amino acids. Trimming shortened V by 4 bases and J by 2 bases, and 13 bases separated the two germline ends. The chain's CDR3 is CASSPHPGTYEQYF. The CDR3 DNA reads as TGCGCCAGCAGCCCCCATCCGGGGACCTACGAGCAGTACTTC.

J is TRBJ2-5 and V is TRBV5-4; the match to TRBD2 covers 10 bases. Trimming at V came to 7 bases and at J to 0 bases, leaving 3 bases not matched to a gene. Germline assignment: CDR1 SGHNT and CDR2 YYREEE (reference sequence). The CDR3 length is 14 residues. The CDR3 bases are TGTGCCAGCGGGAGCGGGGGGGACCAAGAGACCCAGTACTTC. Its protein is CASGSGGDQETQYF.

CDR3 protein: CSAAEGIDYGYTF. CDR3 DNA sequence: TGCAGTGCCGCCGAGGGGATCGACTATGGCTACACCTTC. The chain couples TRBV20-1 to TRBJ1-2, with a possible D match to TRBD1 (5 bases). Trimming took 6 bases from V and 3 from J, leaving 14 bases between them. CDR1 is DFQATT and CDR2 is SNEGSKA in the germline V gene (reference sequence). This CDR3 has 13 residues.

The chain carries TRBV28 and TRBJ2-7; TRBD2 agrees at 10 bases. Germline values: CDR1 MDHEN, CDR2 SYDVKM. V dropped 4 bases and J dropped 3; count of bases not matched to a gene: 6. The CDR3 has 15 residues. CDR3: CASSWTSGGYYEQYF. DNA for the CDR3: TGTGCCAGCAGTTGGACTAGCGGAGGGTACTACGAGCAGTACTTC.

The chain couples TRBV6-1 to TRBJ2-7, with 10 bases that match TRBD1. V lost 5 bases, J lost 3 bases, and 13 bases stayed unmatched. CDR3 size: 17 residues. The V gene's germline CDR1 is MNHNS and CDR2 SASEGT. The CDR3 region is CASSPTVPGQGFYEQYF. CDR3 DNA: TGTGCCAGCAGTCCCACAGTACCGGGACAGGGGTTCTACGAGCAGTACTTC.

V is TRBV21-1 and J is TRBJ1-1. TRBV21-1 is noted as a pseudogene. This CDR3 has 14 residues. CDR3 protein: CASSKFMGSTEAFF. The CDR3 DNA reads as TGTGCCAGCAGCAAATTCATGGGGAGCACTGAAGCTTTCTTT.

CDR3 bases: TGCAGTGCTAGTGGGACTTTCAGCTCCTACGAGCAGTACTTC. It translates to CSASGTFSSYEQYF. This sequence joins TRBV20-1 and TRBJ2-7; D might be TRBD2 (6 bases). Germline CDR1 is DFQATT and CDR2 is SNEGSKA (reference sequence). Trimming took 3 bases from V and 0 from J, leaving 12 bases between them. CDR3 length: 14 residues.

This chain uses TRBV7-2 with TRBJ2-5, with TRBD2 matching over 8 bases. Germline V gene data show CDR1 as SGHTA and CDR2 as FQGNSA. After removal of 5 bases from V and 5 bases from J, the junction contained 10 bases not matched to a gene. CDR3 length: 15 amino acids. CDR3 region: CASSPPGRGVETQYF. Written as DNA, the CDR3 is TGTGCCAGCAGCCCCCCCGGGCGGGGGGTGGAGACCCAGTACTTC.

This clonotype showed up just once. The V call is TRBV20-1, the J call TRBJ2-7; D is possibly TRBD1 or TRBD2 (6 bases each). Trimming stripped 2 bases from V and 6 bases from J, with 23 bases between. Germline-derived CDR1 and CDR2 are DFQATT and SNEGSKA (reference sequence). The CDR3 has 16 residues. The CDR3 nucleotides are TGCAGTGCTAGATCCCCTCGGGGAGTACAGGGACTCGAGCAGTACTTC. Amino acid sequence: CSARSPRGVQGLEQYF.

The J gene is TRBJ1-2, the V gene TRBV6-1, with D uncertain. V lost 4 bases and J lost 3, with 6 bases in between. CDR3 length: 12 amino acids. Per germline, CDR1 MNHNS and CDR2 SASEGT. CDR3 DNA: TGTGCCAGCAGTGGACTGTACTATGGCTACACCTTC. Encoded protein: CASSGLYYGYTF.

In this sample, this clonotype turned up once. This chain uses TRBV20-1 with TRBJ2-7; D may be TRBD2 (5 bases). The CDR3 runs to 15 residues. Deletions cut 0 bases from V and 0 bases from J, with 12 bases between. From germline, CDR1 is DFQATT and CDR2 SNEGSKA (reference sequence). The CDR3 here is CSARDSRGSSYEQYF. CDR3 nucleotides: TGCAGTGCTAGAGATAGCAGAGGGAGCTCCTACGAGCAGTACTTC.

This chain joins TRBV15 and TRBJ2-4; D may match TRBD1 or TRBD2 (5 bases each). V dropped 5 bases and J dropped 6 bases, with 17 bases sitting between them. The CDR3 has 15 amino acids. Germline V gene lookup returns CDR1 LNHNV and CDR2 YYDKDF (reference sequence). In nucleotides, the CDR3 is TGTGCCACCAGCGACGGATACCTCGGGACAAACATTCAGTACTTC. Translation: CATSDGYLGTNIQYF.